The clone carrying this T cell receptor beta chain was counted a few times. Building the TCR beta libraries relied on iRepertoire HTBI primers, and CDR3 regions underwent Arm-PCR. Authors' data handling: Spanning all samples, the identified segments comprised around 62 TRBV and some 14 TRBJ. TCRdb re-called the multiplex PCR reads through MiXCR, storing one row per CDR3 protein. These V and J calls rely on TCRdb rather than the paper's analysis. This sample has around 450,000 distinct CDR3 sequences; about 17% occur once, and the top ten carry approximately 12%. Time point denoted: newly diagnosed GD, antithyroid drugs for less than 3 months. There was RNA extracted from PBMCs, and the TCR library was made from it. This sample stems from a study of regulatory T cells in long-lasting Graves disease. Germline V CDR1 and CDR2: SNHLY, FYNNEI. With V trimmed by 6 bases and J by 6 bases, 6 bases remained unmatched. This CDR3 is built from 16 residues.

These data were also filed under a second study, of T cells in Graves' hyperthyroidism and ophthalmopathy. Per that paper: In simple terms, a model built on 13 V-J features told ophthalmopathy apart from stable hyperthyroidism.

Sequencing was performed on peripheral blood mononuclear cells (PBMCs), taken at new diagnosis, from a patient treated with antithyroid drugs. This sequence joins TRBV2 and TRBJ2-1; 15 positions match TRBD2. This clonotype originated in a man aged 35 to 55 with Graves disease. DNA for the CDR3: TGTGCCAGCAGACCAGGACTAGCGGGAGGGCTCAATGAGCAGTTCTTC. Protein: CASRPGLAGGLNEQFF.